This TCR beta chain was found in a study of PD-L1 blockade in urothelial cancer (dated by TCRdb to about 2017). Looking at the study overall: Therapy was started in the mid-2010s for all patients, and atezolizumab 1,200 mg was administered intravenously every 3 weeks. Blood samples were analyzed at 3 weeks after treatment start (second dose) and at 6 weeks after treatment start. An ECOG performance status of 0 or 1 was recorded for the patients, and 0 to 3 prior chemotherapy regimens had been received by the patients. Durable clinical benefit was defined as a progression-free survival longer than 6 months, and TCR features were additionally tested against progression-free survival and overall survival. In the same patients, whole exome sequencing and RNA sequencing of pretreatment tumors were performed in addition to TCR sequencing. Durable clinical benefit was achieved by nine patients but not by the remaining 20. The study was an exploratory multi-omic analysis of somatic, immune and clinical correlates of response to PD-L1 blockade with atezolizumab in urothelial cancer. Blood samples yielded a median of around 130,000 T cells and around 80,000 unique TCRs, with median clonality 0.080. Twenty-five of 29 patients were identified as males with urothelial cancer of bladder origin, and a prior smoking history was reported by 18 of 29 patients. Pretreatment blood TCR-seq was available for about 27 patients, at least one posttreatment blood collection was obtained for 24 patients, and tumor TCR-seq was available for 24 patients. TCR sequencing covered pretreatment tumor samples and matched, serially collected peripheral blood taken before and after atezolizumab treatment.

The research as a whole found: Improved progression-free and overall survival was associated with having pretreatment peripheral blood TCR clonality below the median. Because of the small sample size (n of about 29) and the many exploratory analyses performed, the results are intended to be regarded as hypothesis-generating. Greater expansion of tumor-associated TCR clones in peripheral blood 3 weeks after the start of treatment was observed in patients with durable benefit (n ≈ 22, p = 0.022).

Reading the label with the study, this specimen's time point is: peripheral blood 6 weeks after treatment start. A cohort of 30 or so patients with locally advanced or metastatic urothelial carcinoma, treated at Memorial Sloan Kettering on a trial protocol, was included. Peripheral blood mononuclear cells were collected pretreatment and during treatment, with between 1 and 8 total time points obtained per patient. The Qiagen DNeasy Blood extraction kit was used to purify genomic DNA from total PBMCs and from tumor samples. PBMCs were collected pretreatment and during treatment, and were isolated and stored as previously described. Comments on this clone: The clone's antigen remains unknown. No much larger clone is present one base from it, and per-base qualities are unavailable.

Each PCR received spiked-in synthetic TCR analog templates so that absolute template abundance could be estimated from read counts. Using the immunoSEQ assay, TCRbeta CDR3 regions were amplified from genomic DNA with bias-controlled V and J gene primers. Rearranged TCRbeta segments were sequenced at approximately 20X coverage. The study's own analysis went as follows. Sequencing errors were corrected by clustering, and CDR3s were annotated against IMGT so that V, D and J genes could be assigned. Downstream analyses used only productive TCRbeta rearrangements, leaving out any out-of-frame or stop-codon sequences. Clonality was calculated as one minus the Shannon entropy normalized by the log of the number of unique productive sequences. Fisher's exact test with Benjamini-Hochberg correction, using a cutoff of adjusted p below 0.01, was how clones that differed between time points or between blood and tumor were identified. What TCRdb holds here is the immuneACCESS table cut down to in-frame rearrangements. Part of the clones is not present; checked against another copy, under half of the missing clones reflect an unresolved V gene, and the others are unexplained. V and J calls and clone size are given by that table; D and trimming were obtained from the DNA. For this sample the table gives about 120,000 clones, of which around 88% were detected only once. Approximately 1.7% of the sample is held by the ten biggest clonotypes.

This clonotype was sampled from a man in his 60s with urothelial cancer. The sequencing used PBMCs, collected around atezolizumab (anti-PD-L1) treatment.

The CDR3 sequence is CASSVDRETGELFF. The sequenced DNA: TGTGCCAGCAGCGTGGACAGGGAGACCGGGGAGCTGTTTTTT. The chain is made from TRBV5-4 and TRBJ2-2; 8 bases in between match TRBD1. Compared with germline, V lacks 4 bases and J lacks 5 bases; bases without a gene match: 4. CDR1 and CDR2 are drawn from the germline V gene (reference sequence): SGHNT, YYREEE. The CDR3 numbers 14 residues from cysteine through phenylalanine. The kept DNA is CDR3 alone, 42 bases in frame from the first base.